This T cell receptor beta chain was retrieved from a study of PD-1 blockade in classical Hodgkin lymphoma. Of note for this clone: The antigen is undetermined.

Time point here: newly diagnosed, previously untreated cHL patient sample. The study compared against PBMCs from newly diagnosed, untreated classical Hodgkin lymphoma. Clones were read by immunoSEQ multiplex PCR, and TCRdb kept only the in-frame ones, dropping some. This sample carries over 60,000 clones, over 90% of them seen once, and the ten largest clones take 2% to 3%. Study findings and constraints: Baseline TCR diversity was reportedly lower in newly diagnosed patients than in healthy donors. It was reported as lower still in relapsed/refractory patients. Undefined causes, possibly disease activity or prior therapy, underlie the repertoire differences.

The V and J ends lost 6 bases and 7 bases, in that order; junction bases with no gene match: 10. CDR1 and CDR2 from the germline V gene are MNHEY and SVGAGI. The CDR3 has 14 amino acids. Sequencing was done on a sample of peripheral blood mononuclear cells (PBMCs). The receptor was isolated from a human donor with classical Hodgkin lymphoma. The chain has TRBV6-5 and TRBJ2-7, with TRBD2 identical over 9 bases. This CDR3 reads CASSPRWLAGEQYF. CDR3 nucleotides: TGTGCCAGCAGCCCCCGATGGCTAGCGGGAGAGCAGTACTTC.